Each of the 14 T cell receptor beta chains below was sequenced from the same sample in a study of T-cell reconstitution after alpha-beta-depleted transplantation in children. Unique molecular identifiers featured in how the TCRbeta library was prepared. From the PCR reads, TCRdb called clonotypes with MiXCR, one entry per CDR3 protein. The sample contains 580,000 or so distinct CDR3 sequences, about 21% of which appear only once. The input for sequencing was PBMCs, mostly from graft donor cells, taken 360 days after TCRalphabeta/CD19-depleted stem cell transplant. The origin of the receptors is a boy under two years old who had a stem cell transplant for acute myeloid leukemia, so the T cells may come from the graft donor.

This clonotype has only a few counts. Given a much more abundant clone one base away, this may be a read error. The chain carries TRBV12-3 or TRBV12-4 and TRBJ2-2; D uncertain. The CDR3 runs 12 residues. Trimming pared 6 bases from V and 2 bases from J, leaving 4 bases between. DNA for the CDR3: TGTGCCAGCAGATTTAACACCGGGGAGCTGTTTTTT. Translation: CASRFNTGELFF.

This clonotype was observed a handful of times. CDR3 sequence (DNA): TGTGCCAGCGCCGGACCCTCCTACGAGCAGTACTTC. Its protein is CASAGPSYEQYF. The J gene is TRBJ2-7, the V gene TRBV6-1; the D is unclear. There are 12 residues in the CDR3. Germline V lookup: CDR1 MNHNS, CDR2 SASEGT. V was clipped by 8 bases and J by 0 bases, with 8 bases between them.

This clonotype was seen repeatedly, ten times or more. V is TRBV15 and J is TRBJ2-2; maybe TRBD1 (6 bases). Germline V lookup: CDR1 LNHNV, CDR2 YYDKDF (reference sequence). Deletions cut 1 base from V and 0 bases from J, with 9 bases between. The CDR3 is 16 residues long. The DNA for the CDR3 is TGTGCCACCAGCAGAGGGGGGCTCGCGAACACCGGGGAGCTGTTTTTT. This codes for CATSRGGLANTGELFF.

This clonotype was detected a few times. The rearrangement links TRBV29-1 to TRBJ2-1; 8 nucleotides line up with TRBD2. V lost 3 bases to trimming and J lost 5 bases; unmatched junction nucleotides: 9. The CDR3 runs to 15 residues. Germline V gene sequence: CDR1 SQVTM, CDR2 ANQGSEA. This CDR3 is CSVDWGETSDNEQFF. CDR3 DNA: TGCAGCGTTGATTGGGGGGAGACTAGCGACAATGAGCAGTTCTTC.

This chain uses TRBV6-2 or TRBV6-3 with TRBJ2-7, with D possibly TRBD2 on 6 matching bases. V was clipped by 7 bases and J by 3 bases, with 16 bases between them. CDR3 size: 14 residues. Germline assignment: CDR1 MNHEY and CDR2 SVGEGT. The CDR3 sequence is CASNPGLQIYEQYF. The CDR3 DNA reads as TGTGCCAGCAACCCGGGACTTCAAATCTACGAGCAGTACTTC.

There are a few counts of this clonotype. The CDR3 reads CSARDRLDHTNRYTF. CDR3 nucleotides: TGCAGTGCTAGAGATAGGCTCGATCACACAAACCGCTACACCTTC. The rearrangement uses TRBV20-1 and TRBJ1-2, with unresolved D. This CDR3 is built from 15 residues. V shed 0 bases and J shed 9 bases, with 20 bases lying between them. CDR1 is DFQATT and CDR2 is SNEGSKA in the germline V gene (reference sequence).

V gene TRBV5-1 combines with J gene TRBJ2-3; 7 bases map to TRBD2. The CDR3 runs to 16 residues. The V segment lost 0 bases and the J segment 4 bases; nucleotides outside the gene matches: 8. Germline V lookup: CDR1 SGHRS, CDR2 YFSETQ. CDR3 sequence reads: CASSLADGGTPDTQYF. DNA for the CDR3: TGCGCCAGCAGCTTGGCGGACGGGGGGACCCCAGATACGCAGTATTTT.

This clonotype was observed at least ten times. The CDR3 DNA reads as TGTGCCAGCAGTTTAGTCAGGGTGGGACCCCAAGAGACCCAGTACTTC. Translating gives CASSLVRVGPQETQYF. The rearrangement joins TRBV28 to TRBJ2-5; possibly TRBD1 or TRBD2 for D (5 bases each). The CDR3 extends over 16 amino acids. Between the trimmed V and J ends, which lost 2 bases and 1 base, there was a span of 14 bases. CDR1 is MDHEN and CDR2 is SYDVKM in the germline V gene.

The table lists this clonotype with many counts. The J gene is TRBJ2-7, the V gene TRBV7-2; D is undetermined. CDR1 and CDR2 from the germline V gene are SGHTA and FQGNSA. This CDR3 has 16 amino acids. V dropped 4 bases and J dropped 1 base, with 17 bases sitting between them. CDR3 sequence reads: CASSSILGPFSYEQYF. As DNA, the CDR3 is TGTGCCAGCAGCTCAATTCTAGGGCCCTTTTCCTACGAGCAGTACTTC.

There are a few counts of this clonotype. The chain carries TRBV29-1 and TRBJ1-3; D not certain. The germline V gene encodes CDR1 SQVTM and CDR2 ANQGSEA. Trimming took 6 bases from V and 1 from J, leaving 7 bases between them. This CDR3 spans 12 amino acids. The CDR3 DNA is TGCAGCGTACTGGGTTCTGGAAACACCATATATTTT. It codes for CSVLGSGNTIYF.

The chain links TRBV29-1 to TRBJ2-7; D not certain. The CDR3 extends over 15 amino acids. The V and J ends lost 1 base and 4 bases respectively, with 17 bases between them. Germline V gene sequence: CDR1 SQVTM, CDR2 ANQGSEA. CDR3 sequence (DNA): TGCAGCGTTGAAGGGCCCGGACCCGGACGGTACGAGCAGTACTTC. Its translation is CSVEGPGPGRYEQYF.

This clonotype appeared a few times. The chain combines TRBV28 with TRBJ1-4; D remains unclear. The CDR3 totals 15 residues. Germline V CDR1 and CDR2: MDHEN, SYDVKM. The V end lost 3 bases, the J end lost 8 bases, and 16 bases lay between the germline ends. CDR3 amino acids: CASSLYRQKVEKLFF. The CDR3 DNA is TGTGCCAGCAGTTTGTATCGGCAGAAGGTGGAAAAACTGTTTTTT.

This clonotype was seen ten or more times. The chain uses TRBV28 and TRBJ2-5; possible D gene TRBD1, 6 bases. Looked up from germline, CDR1 is MDHEN and CDR2 is SYDVKM. Trimming took 6 bases from V and 5 from J, leaving 16 bases between them. This CDR3 is built from 14 residues. As DNA, the CDR3 is TGTGCCAGCAGACCGACAGGAGTCTTGGAGACCCAGTACTTC. It yields the protein CASRPTGVLETQYF.

In this sample, this clonotype turned up a few times. The chain uses TRBV5-1 and TRBJ2-3; 8 bases agree with TRBD2. Germline CDR1 is SGHRS and CDR2 is YFSETQ. With V trimmed by 7 bases and J by 3 bases, 7 bases remained unmatched. The CDR3 consists of 14 residues. The CDR3 here is CASGTSGKTDTQYF. In nucleotides, the CDR3 is TGCGCCAGCGGAACTAGCGGCAAAACAGATACGCAGTATTTT.